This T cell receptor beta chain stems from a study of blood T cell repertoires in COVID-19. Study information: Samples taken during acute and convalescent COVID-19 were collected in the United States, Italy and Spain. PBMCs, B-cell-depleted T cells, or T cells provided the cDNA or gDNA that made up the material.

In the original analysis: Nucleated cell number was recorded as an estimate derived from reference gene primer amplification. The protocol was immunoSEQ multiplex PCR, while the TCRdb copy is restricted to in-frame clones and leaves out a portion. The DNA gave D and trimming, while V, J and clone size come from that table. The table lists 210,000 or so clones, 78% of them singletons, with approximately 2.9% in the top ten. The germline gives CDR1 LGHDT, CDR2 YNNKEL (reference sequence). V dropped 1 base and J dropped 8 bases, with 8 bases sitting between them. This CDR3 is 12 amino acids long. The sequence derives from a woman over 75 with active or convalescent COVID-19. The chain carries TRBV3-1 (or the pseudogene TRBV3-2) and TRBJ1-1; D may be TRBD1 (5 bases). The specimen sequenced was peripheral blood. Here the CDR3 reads CASSQVGREAFF. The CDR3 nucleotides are TGTGCCAGCAGCCAAGTGGGGCGGGAAGCTTTCTTT.